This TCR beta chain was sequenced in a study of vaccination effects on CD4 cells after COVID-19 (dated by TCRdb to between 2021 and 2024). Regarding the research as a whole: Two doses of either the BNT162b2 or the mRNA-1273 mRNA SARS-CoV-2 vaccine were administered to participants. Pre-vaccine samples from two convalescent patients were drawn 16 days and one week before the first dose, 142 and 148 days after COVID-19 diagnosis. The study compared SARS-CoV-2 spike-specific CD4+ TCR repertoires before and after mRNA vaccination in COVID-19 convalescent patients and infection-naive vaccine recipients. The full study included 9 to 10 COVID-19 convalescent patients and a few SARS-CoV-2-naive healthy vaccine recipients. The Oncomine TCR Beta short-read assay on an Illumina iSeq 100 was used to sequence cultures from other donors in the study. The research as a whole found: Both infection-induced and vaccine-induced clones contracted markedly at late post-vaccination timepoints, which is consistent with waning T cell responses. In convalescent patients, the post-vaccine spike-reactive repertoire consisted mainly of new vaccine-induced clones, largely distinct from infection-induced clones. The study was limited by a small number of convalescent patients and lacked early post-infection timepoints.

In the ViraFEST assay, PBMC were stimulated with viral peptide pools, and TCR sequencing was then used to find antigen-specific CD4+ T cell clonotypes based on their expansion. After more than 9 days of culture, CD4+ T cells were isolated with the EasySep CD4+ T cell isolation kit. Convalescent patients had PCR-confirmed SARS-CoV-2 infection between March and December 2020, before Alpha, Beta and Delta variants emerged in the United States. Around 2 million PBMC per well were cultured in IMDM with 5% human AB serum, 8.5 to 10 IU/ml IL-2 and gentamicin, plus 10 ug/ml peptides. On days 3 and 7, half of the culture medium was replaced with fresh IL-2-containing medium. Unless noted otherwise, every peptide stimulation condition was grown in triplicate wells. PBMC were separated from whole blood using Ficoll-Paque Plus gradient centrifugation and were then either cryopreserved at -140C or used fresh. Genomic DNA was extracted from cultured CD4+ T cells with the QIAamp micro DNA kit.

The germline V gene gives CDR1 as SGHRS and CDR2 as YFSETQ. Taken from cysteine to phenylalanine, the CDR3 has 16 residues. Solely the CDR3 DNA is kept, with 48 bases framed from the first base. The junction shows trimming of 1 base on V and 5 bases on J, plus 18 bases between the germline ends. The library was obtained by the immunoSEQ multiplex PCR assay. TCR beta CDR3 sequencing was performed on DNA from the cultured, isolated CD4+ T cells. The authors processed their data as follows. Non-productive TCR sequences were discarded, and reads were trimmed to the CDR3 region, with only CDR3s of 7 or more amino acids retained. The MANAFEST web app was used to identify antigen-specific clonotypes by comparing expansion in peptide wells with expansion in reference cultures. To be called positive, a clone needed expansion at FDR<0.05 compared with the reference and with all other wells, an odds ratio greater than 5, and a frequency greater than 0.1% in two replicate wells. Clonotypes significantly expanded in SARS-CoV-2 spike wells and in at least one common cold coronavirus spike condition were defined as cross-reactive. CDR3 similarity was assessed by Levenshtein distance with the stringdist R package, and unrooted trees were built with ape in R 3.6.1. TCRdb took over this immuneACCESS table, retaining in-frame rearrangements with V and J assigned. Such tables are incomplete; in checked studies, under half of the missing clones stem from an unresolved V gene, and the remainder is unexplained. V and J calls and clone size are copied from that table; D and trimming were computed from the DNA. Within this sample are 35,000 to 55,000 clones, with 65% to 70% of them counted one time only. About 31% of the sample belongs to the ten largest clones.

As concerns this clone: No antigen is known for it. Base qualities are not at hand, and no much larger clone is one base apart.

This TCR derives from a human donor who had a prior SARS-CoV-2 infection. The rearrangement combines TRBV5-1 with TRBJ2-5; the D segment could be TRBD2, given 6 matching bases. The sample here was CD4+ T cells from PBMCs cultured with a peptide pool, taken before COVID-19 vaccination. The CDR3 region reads CASSLMGGAPAETQYF. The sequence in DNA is TGCGCCAGCAGCTTGATGGGCGGGGCGCCCGCTGAGACCCAGTACTTC.